What follows are 18 T cell receptor beta chains derived from one specimen sequenced in a study of OX40 agonist ivuxolimab in advanced cancers. Using immunoSEQ multiplex PCR, the repertoire was profiled, and TCRdb retains in-frame clones only, with some absent. The table records some 46,000 clones, 89% of them present only once. The sequences come from CD4+ or CD8+ T cells sorted from blood, collected in a trial of the OX40 agonist ivuxolimab. The receptors derive from an adult with an advanced solid tumor such as melanoma, head and neck, liver or kidney cancer.

This chain links TRBV27 with TRBJ2-5; D unclear. The CDR3 spans 11 residues. CDR1 and CDR2 from the germline V gene are MNHEY and SMNVEV (reference sequence). Trimming cost V 3 bases and J 5 bases, with 4 bases left between them. CDR3 sequence reads: CASSFRETQYF. The DNA for the CDR3 is TGTGCCAGCAGTTTTCGGGAGACCCAGTACTTC.

In this sample, this clone turned up a few times. The chain joins TRBV7-6 to TRBJ1-5, with a weak D call TRBD1 (6 bases). CDR3 length: 14 residues. Germline V CDR1 and CDR2: SGHVS, FNYEAQ. V gave up 2 bases and J gave up 5 bases, with 10 bases separating them. The chain's CDR3 is CASSLSRGDQPQHF. The CDR3 nucleotides are TGTGCCAGCAGCTTAAGCAGGGGTGATCAGCCCCAGCATTTT.

The V gene is TRBV19, the J gene TRBJ2-1; D perhaps matches TRBD2 (5 bases). The CDR3 covers 13 residues. CDR1 is LNHDA and CDR2 is SQIVND in the germline V gene (reference sequence). The V end was cut by 3 bases, the J end by 6 bases, with 9 bases between. In nucleotides, the CDR3 is TGTGCCAGTAGTATGGCGGGTGCCAATGAGCAGTTCTTC. Protein: CASSMAGANEQFF.

This chain links TRBV11-3 with TRBJ1-1; D gene uncertain. The V gene lost 1 base and the J gene lost 5 bases, with 17 bases spanning the gap. CDR1 is SGHNT and CDR2 is YENEEA in the germline V gene. The CDR3 loop spans 16 amino acids. The CDR3 coding sequence is TGTGCCAGCAGCTTAGGTATATCACCCCGGCGGACTGAAGCTTTCTTT. Translated, it gives CASSLGISPRRTEAFF.

The chain joins TRBV4-3 to TRBJ1-5; D remains ambiguous. From germline, CDR1 is LGHNA and CDR2 YSLEER. The germline V and J ends were trimmed by 0 bases and 6 bases, with 15 bases remaining between them. The CDR3 spans 16 residues. The CDR3 DNA sequence: TGCGCCAGCAGCCAAGATCGAGCGGGAATAAGTCAGCCCCAGCATTTT. Protein product: CASSQDRAGISQPQHF.

CDR3 coding DNA: TGCGCCAGCAGCCAAGAAGGTAGCGGGGGCCTCTACAATGAGCAGTTCTTC. Protein product: CASSQEGSGGLYNEQFF. The rearrangement joins TRBV4-3 to TRBJ2-1; TRBD2 aligns across 9 bases. V lost 0 bases to trimming and J lost 3 bases; unmatched junction nucleotides: 6. Germline CDR1 LGHNA, CDR2 YSLEER. The length of the CDR3 is 17 residues.

The chain recombines TRBV4-3 with TRBJ1-5; D uncertain. CDR1 and CDR2 (germline): LGHNA, YSLEER. The CDR3 covers 15 residues. The V gene lost 0 bases and the J gene lost 0 bases, with 6 bases spanning the gap. The chain's CDR3 is CASSQDEGSNQPQHF. The CDR3 DNA reads as TGCGCCAGCAGCCAAGATGAGGGTAGCAATCAGCCCCAGCATTTT.

V is TRBV10-3 and J is TRBJ1-1; D is uncertain. CDR1 and CDR2 from the germline V gene are ENHRY and SYGVKD. The CDR3 is 11 residues long. Between the trimmed V and J ends, which lost 4 bases and 5 bases, there was a span of 5 bases. The CDR3 bases are TGTGCCATCAGTGGAGAAACTGAAGCTTTCTTT. This translates into CAISGETEAFF.

The V call is TRBV5-6, the J call TRBJ2-7; TRBD2 matches at 8 bases. The CDR3 contains 14 residues. CDR1 is SGHDT, CDR2 YYEEEE, per germline. V lost 2 bases and J lost 1; bases outside the gene matches: 2. The CDR3 sequence is CASSFASGSYEQYF. Written as DNA, the CDR3 is TGTGCCAGCAGCTTTGCTAGCGGGTCCTACGAGCAGTACTTC.

The chain has TRBV19 and TRBJ2-7; 8 nucleotides line up with TRBD1. The CDR3 is made up of 14 amino acids. V lost 1 base to trimming and J lost 1 base; unmatched junction nucleotides: 0. Germline assignment: CDR1 LNHDA and CDR2 SQIVND (reference sequence). DNA for the CDR3: TGTGCCAGTAGTATAGGGACAGGGTCCTACGAGCAGTACTTC. Translating it yields CASSIGTGSYEQYF.

CDR3 sequence: CSVVGLAGAGGELFF. The DNA of the CDR3 is TGCAGCGTTGTCGGACTAGCGGGAGCGGGCGGGGAGCTGTTTTTT. The gene calls are TRBV29-1 and TRBJ2-2; 13 positions match TRBD2. CDR3 length: 15 residues. The germline V gene encodes CDR1 SQVTM and CDR2 ANQGSEA. V lost 4 bases, J lost 7 bases, and 6 bases stayed unmatched.

This rearrangement joins TRBV6-1 to TRBJ1-5; weak D call: TRBD1 (5 bases). Trimming took off 6 bases at V and 7 bases at J, with 13 bases between the two ends. This CDR3 spans 13 amino acids. Germline V lookup: CDR1 MNHNS, CDR2 SASEGT. CDR3 amino acids: CASRTPGNQPQHF. Written as DNA, the CDR3 is TGTGCCAGCAGAACCCCAGGGAACCAGCCCCAGCATTTT.

The chain combines TRBV9 with TRBJ1-5, with unresolved D. This CDR3 is built from 15 residues. V was cut by 2 bases and J by 0 bases, with 9 bases left in between. Germline V lookup: CDR1 SGDLS, CDR2 YYNGEE. The CDR3: CASSVSGNSNQPQHF. The CDR3 DNA reads as TGTGCCAGCAGCGTCTCGGGAAATAGCAATCAGCCCCAGCATTTT.

The rearrangement uses TRBV29-1 and TRBJ1-2, with D unresolved. Trimming took 3 bases from V and 2 from J, leaving 4 bases between them. This CDR3 contains 11 residues. Germline V gives CDR1 SQVTM, CDR2 ANQGSEA. Here the CDR3 reads CSVELNYGYTF. CDR3 nucleotides: TGCAGCGTTGAGTTGAACTATGGCTACACCTTC. Looking up the rest from reference TRBV29-1 and TRBJ1-2 gives the full variable domain: SAVISQKPSRDICQRGTSLTIQCQVDSQVTMMFWYRQQPGQSLTLIATANQGSEATYESGFVIDKFPISRPNLTFSTLTVSNMSPEDSSIYLCSVELNYGYTFGSGTRLTVV.

The chain couples TRBV4-3 to TRBJ1-1; TRBD1 matches at 7 bases. CDR3 size: 16 residues. Trimming at V came to 0 bases and at J to 11 bases, leaving 15 bases not matched to a gene. The V gene's germline CDR1 is LGHNA and CDR2 YSLEER. In DNA form, the CDR3 reads TGCGCCAGCAGCCAAGACCTGGGACAGTCGAGCTTAGGGGCTTTCTTT. Translated: CASSQDLGQSSLGAFF.

The gene calls are TRBV29-1 and TRBJ2-7; D is perhaps TRBD2 (6 bases). CDR1 and CDR2 from the germline V gene are SQVTM and ANQGSEA. V was cut by 5 bases and J by 6 bases, with 17 bases left in between. This CDR3 comprises 13 residues. The CDR3 bases are TGCAGCGTTTTCGGCGGGATATTGTCCGAGCAGTACTTC. This encodes CSVFGGILSEQYF.

This chain connects TRBV27 to TRBJ1-5; D is undetermined. V was clipped by 2 bases and J by 7 bases, with 15 bases between them. In germline, CDR1 is MNHEY, CDR2 SMNVEV (reference sequence). The CDR3 has 15 amino acids. The CDR3, as DNA: TGTGCCAGCAGTTTAAGAAAGGGCCGGCGGCAGCCCCAGCATTTT. Its translation: CASSLRKGRRQPQHF.

The chain has TRBV28 and TRBJ1-6, with D unresolved. This CDR3 is built from 16 residues. V was cut by 5 bases and J by 0 bases, with 11 bases left in between. Germline CDR1 MDHEN, CDR2 SYDVKM. DNA of the CDR3: TGTGCCAGCAGTCCCCGCGGAAGCTCCTATAATTCACCCCTCCACTTT. This gives the protein CASSPRGSSYNSPLHF.